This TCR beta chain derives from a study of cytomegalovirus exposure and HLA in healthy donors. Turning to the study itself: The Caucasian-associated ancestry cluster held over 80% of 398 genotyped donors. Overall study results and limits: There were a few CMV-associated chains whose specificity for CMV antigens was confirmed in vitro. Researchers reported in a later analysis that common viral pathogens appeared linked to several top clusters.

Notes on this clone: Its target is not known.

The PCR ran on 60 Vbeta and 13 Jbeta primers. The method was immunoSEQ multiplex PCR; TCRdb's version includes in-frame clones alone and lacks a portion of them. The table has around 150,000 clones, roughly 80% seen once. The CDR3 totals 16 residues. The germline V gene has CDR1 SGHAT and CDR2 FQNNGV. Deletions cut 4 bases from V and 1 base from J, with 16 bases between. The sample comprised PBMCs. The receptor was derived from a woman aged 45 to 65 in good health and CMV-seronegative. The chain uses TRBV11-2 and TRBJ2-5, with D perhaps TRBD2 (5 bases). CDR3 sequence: CASSYPPRALQETQYF. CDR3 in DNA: TGTGCCAGCAGCTATCCCCCGCGGGCCCTCCAAGAGACCCAGTACTTC.